This T cell receptor beta chain was captured by sequencing in a study of blood T cells in healthy people across ages. Sample-barcoded 5' priming and a J-beta primer mix drove a second PCR of roughly 7 to 11 cycles. TCRdb re-called the 5' RACE reads with MiXCR, one entry per CDR3 protein. Here the sample spans roughly 1.6 million distinct CDR3 sequences, about 31% being singletons. Per sample, no less than 5.5 micrograms of total RNA were extracted. Germline lookup yields CDR1 MNHNS and CDR2 SASEGT. The CDR3 runs to 14 residues. Trimming left V 1 base short and J 7 bases short, with 14 bases between. Findings and caveats of the study: Naive CD4+ cell counts and diversity both ran higher in long-lived than in aged donors. Estimates of total diversity, which came from one million sequenced T cells, were considered to be underestimates.

This clonotype was seen only a few times. Its antigen is not known. The specimen was blood. The sequence derives from a woman between 25 and 40 years old in good health. The chain recombines TRBV6-1 with TRBJ2-7, with D perhaps matching TRBD2 (6 bases). CDR3 region: CASSEVDWEEEQYF. The CDR3 bases are TGTGCCAGCAGTGAAGTGGACTGGGAGGAAGAGCAGTACTTC.